The clone carrying this T cell receptor beta chain occurred many times. This specimen comes from a study of T cells in Graves' hyperthyroidism and ophthalmopathy. Hyperthyroidism in the patients, aged 18 to 65, was newly diagnosed and under 2 months in duration. Thyroid ultrasound and orbital computed tomography, with clinical symptoms and serum thyroxine and TRAb, informed diagnoses. Fresh 10 ml peripheral blood yielded PBMCs. RNA transcripts gave rise to amplified TCR beta CDR3 regions. Researchers ran a first-round RT-PCR on the TCR CDR3 using the HTBI primer set. TCRdb ran MiXCR on the multiplex PCR reads and lists one entry per CDR3 protein. The sample lists about 380,000 distinct CDR3 sequences, approximately 12% occurring once. Unmatched junction bases numbered 9, after V lost 5 bases and J lost 10 bases. The CDR3 is 14 amino acids. Germline V CDR1 and CDR2: SEHNR, FQNEAQ (reference sequence).

The sample comprised blood. The receptor's source is a young man with Graves' hyperthyroidism that later progressed to Graves' ophthalmopathy. The chain uses TRBV7-9 and TRBJ2-1, with TRBD1 matching 9 bases. The DNA of the CDR3 is TGTGCCAGCAGCGCCTACAGGGGGCGGCGAGAGCAGTTCTTC. It translates to CASSAYRGRREQFF.